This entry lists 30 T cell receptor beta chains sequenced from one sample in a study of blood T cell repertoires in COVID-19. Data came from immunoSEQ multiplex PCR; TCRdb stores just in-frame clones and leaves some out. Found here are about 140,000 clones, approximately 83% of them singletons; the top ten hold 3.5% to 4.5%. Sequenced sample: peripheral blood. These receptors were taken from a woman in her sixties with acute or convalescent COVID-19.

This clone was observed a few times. The CDR3 loop reads CASSQGASNTGELFF. CDR3 nucleotides: TGCGCCAGCAGCCAAGGGGCTAGCAACACCGGGGAGCTGTTTTTT. The gene calls are TRBV4-1 and TRBJ2-2, with TRBD2 as a possible D gene (5 bases). The V gene lost 1 base and the J gene lost 2 bases, with 8 bases spanning the gap. Germline assignment: CDR1 MGHRA and CDR2 YSYEKL. The CDR3 spans 15 residues.

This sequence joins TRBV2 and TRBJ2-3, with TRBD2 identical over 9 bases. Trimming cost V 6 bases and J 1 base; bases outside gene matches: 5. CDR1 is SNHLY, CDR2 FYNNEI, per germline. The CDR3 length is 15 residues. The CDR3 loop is CASSPTSGGTDTQYF. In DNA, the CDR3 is TGTGCCAGCAGCCCGACTAGCGGCGGCACAGATACGCAGTATTTT.

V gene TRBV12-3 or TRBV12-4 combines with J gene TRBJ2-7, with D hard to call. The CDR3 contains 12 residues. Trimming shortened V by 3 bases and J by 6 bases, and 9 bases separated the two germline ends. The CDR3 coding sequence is TGTGCCAGCAGTTTCCAGGTTGGCGAGCAGTACTTC. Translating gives CASSFQVGEQYF.

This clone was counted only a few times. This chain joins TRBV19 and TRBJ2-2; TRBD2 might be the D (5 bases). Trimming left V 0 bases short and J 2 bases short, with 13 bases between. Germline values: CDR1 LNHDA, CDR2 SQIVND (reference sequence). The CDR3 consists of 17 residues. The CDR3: CASSIDRPGSNTGELFF. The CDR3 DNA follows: TGTGCCAGTAGTATAGACCGTCCGGGGAGTAACACCGGGGAGCTGTTTTTT. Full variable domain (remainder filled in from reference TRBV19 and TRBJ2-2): DGGITQSPKYLFRKEGQNVTLSCEQNLNHDAMYWYRQDPGQGLRLIYYSQIVNDFQKGDIAEGYSVSREKKESFPLTVTSAQKNPTAFYLCASSIDRPGSNTGELFFGEGSRLTVL.

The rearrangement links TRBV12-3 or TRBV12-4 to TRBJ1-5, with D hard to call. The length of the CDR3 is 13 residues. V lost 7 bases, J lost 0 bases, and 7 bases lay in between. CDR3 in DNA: TGTGCCAGCAATCCTAATAGCAATCAGCCCCAGCATTTT. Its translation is CASNPNSNQPQHF.

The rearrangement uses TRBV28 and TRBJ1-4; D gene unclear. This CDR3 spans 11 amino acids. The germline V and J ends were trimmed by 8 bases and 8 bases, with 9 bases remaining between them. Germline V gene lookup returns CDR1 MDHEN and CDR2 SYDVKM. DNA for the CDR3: TGTGCCAGCGGGGAGCCCGAAAAACTGTTTTTT. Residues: CASGEPEKLFF. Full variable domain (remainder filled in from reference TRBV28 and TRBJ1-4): DVKVTQSSRYLVKRTGEKVFLECVQDMDHENMFWYRQDPGLGLRLIYFSYDVKMKEKGDIPEGYSVSREKKERFSLILESASTNQTSMYLCASGEPEKLFFGSGTQLSVL.

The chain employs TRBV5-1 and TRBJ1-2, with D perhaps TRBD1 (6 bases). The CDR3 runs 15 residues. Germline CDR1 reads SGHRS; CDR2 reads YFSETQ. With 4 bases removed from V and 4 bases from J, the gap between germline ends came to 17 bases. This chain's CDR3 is CASSQSQGNGYGYTF. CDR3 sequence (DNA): TGCGCCAGCAGCCAAAGCCAGGGGAATGGCTATGGCTACACCTTC.

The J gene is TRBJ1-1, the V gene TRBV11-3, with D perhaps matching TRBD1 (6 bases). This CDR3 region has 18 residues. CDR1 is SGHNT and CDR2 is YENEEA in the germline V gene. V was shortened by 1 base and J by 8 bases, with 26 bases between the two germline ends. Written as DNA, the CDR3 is TGTGCCAGCAGCTTAGTGCGGGCCAGGGGAGTTACTCTCTCCGAAGCTTTCTTT. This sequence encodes CASSLVRARGVTLSEAFF.

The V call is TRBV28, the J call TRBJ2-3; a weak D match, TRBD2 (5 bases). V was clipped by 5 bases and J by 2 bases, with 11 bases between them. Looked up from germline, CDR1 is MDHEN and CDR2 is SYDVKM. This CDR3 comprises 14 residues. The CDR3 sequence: CASSVQDFTDTQYF. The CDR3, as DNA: TGTGCCAGCAGTGTTCAGGACTTCACAGATACGCAGTATTTT.

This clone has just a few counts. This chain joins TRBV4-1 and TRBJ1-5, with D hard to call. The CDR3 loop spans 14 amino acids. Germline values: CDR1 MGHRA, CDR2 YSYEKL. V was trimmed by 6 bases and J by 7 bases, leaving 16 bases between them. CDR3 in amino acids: CASRQNPPGQPQHF. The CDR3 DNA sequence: TGCGCCAGCAGACAAAACCCGCCGGGACAGCCCCAGCATTTT.

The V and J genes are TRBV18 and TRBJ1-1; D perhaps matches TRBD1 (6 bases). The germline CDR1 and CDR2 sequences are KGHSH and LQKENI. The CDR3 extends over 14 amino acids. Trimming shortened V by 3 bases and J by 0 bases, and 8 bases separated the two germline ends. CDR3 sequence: CASSPTGMNTEAFF. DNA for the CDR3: TGTGCCAGCTCACCGACAGGAATGAACACTGAAGCTTTCTTT.

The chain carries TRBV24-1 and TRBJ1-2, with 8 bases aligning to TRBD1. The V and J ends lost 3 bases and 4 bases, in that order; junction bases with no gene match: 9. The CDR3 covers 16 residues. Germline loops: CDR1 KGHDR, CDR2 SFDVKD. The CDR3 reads CATSDPQGQGIYGYTF. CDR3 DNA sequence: TGTGCCACCAGTGATCCTCAAGGACAGGGAATCTATGGCTACACCTTC.

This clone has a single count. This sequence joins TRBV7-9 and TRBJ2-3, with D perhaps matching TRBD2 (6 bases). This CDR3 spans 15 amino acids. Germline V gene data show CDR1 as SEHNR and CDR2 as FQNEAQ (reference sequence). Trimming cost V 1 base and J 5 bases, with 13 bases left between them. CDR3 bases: TGTGCCAGCAGCTTAGATCAGGGAGGTGGAGATACGCAGTATTTT. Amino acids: CASSLDQGGGDTQYF.

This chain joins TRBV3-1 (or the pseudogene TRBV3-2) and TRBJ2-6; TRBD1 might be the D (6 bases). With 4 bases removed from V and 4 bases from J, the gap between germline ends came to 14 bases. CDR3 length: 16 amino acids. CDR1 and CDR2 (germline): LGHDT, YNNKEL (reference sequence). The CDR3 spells CASSRGGGLGANVLTF. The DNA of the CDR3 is TGTGCCAGCAGCCGGGGTGGGGGCCTGGGGGCCAACGTCCTGACTTTC.

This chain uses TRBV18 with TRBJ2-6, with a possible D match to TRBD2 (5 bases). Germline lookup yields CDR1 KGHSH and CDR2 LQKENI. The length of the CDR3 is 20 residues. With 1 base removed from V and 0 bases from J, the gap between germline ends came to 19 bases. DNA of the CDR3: TGTGCCAGCTCACCACAGGCGGGTATCGGCCTCTCCTCTGGGGCCAACGTCCTGACTTTC. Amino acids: CASSPQAGIGLSSGANVLTF.

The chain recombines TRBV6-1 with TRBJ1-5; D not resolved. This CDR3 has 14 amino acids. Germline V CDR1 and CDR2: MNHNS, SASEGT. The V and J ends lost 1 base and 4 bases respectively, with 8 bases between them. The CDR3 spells CASSEVDSNQPQHF. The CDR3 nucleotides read TGTGCCAGCAGTGAAGTCGACTCAAATCAGCCCCAGCATTTT.

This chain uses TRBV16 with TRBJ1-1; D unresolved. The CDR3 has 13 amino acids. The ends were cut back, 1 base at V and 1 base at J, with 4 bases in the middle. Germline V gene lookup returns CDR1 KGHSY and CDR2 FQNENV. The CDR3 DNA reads TGTGCCAGCAGCCAATTCGGGAACACTGAAGCTTTCTTT. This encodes CASSQFGNTEAFF.

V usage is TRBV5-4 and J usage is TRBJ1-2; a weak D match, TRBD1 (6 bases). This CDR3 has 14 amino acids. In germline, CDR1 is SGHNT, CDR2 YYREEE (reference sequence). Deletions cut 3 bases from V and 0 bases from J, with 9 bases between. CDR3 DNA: TGTGCCAGCAGCTCCGGACAGTCTAACTATGGCTACACCTTC. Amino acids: CASSSGQSNYGYTF.

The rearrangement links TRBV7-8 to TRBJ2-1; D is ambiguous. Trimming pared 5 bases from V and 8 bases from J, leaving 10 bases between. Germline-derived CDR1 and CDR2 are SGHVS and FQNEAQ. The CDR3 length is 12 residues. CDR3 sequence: CASSPPGHEQFF. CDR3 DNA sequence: TGTGCCAGCAGCCCACCTGGGCATGAGCAGTTCTTC.

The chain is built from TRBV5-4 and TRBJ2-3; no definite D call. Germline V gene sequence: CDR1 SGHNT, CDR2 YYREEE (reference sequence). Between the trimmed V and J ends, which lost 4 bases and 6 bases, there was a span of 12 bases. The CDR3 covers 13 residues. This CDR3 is CASSHYSEDTQYF. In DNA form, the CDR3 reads TGTGCCAGCAGCCATTATTCTGAGGATACGCAGTATTTT.

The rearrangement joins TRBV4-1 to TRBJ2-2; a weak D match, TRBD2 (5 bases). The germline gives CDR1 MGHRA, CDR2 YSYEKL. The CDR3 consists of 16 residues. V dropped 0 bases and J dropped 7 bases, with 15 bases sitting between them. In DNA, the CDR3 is TGCGCCAGCAGCCAAGAAGGCGTTCCCCGGGGCGGGGAGCTGTTTTTT. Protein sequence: CASSQEGVPRGGELFF.

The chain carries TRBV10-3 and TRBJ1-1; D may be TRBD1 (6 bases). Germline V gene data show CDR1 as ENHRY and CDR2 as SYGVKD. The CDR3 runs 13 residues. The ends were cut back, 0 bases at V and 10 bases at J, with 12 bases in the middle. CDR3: CAISESVGALAFF. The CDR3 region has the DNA TGTGCCATCAGTGAGTCCGTGGGGGCGTTAGCTTTCTTT.

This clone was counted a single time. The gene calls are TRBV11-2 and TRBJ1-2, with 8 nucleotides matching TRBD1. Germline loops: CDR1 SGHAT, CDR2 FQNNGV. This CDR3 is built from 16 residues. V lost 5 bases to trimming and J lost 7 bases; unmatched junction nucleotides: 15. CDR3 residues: CASSPMGQGAFAGYTF. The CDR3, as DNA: TGTGCCAGCAGCCCCATGGGGCAGGGGGCCTTTGCTGGCTACACCTTC.

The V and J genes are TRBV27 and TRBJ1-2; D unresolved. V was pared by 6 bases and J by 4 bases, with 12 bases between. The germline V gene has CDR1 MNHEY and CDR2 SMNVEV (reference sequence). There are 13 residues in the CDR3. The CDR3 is CASSSGRLYGYTF. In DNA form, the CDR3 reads TGTGCCAGCAGCTCGGGTCGTCTCTATGGCTACACCTTC.

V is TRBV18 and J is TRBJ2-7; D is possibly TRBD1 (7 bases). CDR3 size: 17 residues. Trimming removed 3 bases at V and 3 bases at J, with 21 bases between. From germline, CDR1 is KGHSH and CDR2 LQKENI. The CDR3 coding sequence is TGTGCCAGCTCACCCAGTTTGGGGGGACAGCTAAACTACGAGCAGTACTTC. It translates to CASSPSLGGQLNYEQYF.

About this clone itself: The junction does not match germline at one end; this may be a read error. This CDR3 is CASSEDRAAGNTIYF. Written as DNA, the CDR3 is TGCGCCAGCAGCGAAGACAGGGCAGCTGGAAACACCATATATTTT. This chain uses TRBV4-1 with TRBJ1-3, with 7 bases fitting TRBD1. In germline, CDR1 is MGHRA, CDR2 YSYEKL. This CDR3 comprises 15 residues.

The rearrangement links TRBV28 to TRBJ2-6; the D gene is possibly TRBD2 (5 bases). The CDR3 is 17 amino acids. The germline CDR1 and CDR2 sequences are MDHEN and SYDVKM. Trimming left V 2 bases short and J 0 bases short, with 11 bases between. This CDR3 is CASSLRAGYSGANVLTF. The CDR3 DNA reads TGTGCCAGCAGTTTAAGGGCGGGCTACTCTGGGGCCAACGTCCTGACTTTC.

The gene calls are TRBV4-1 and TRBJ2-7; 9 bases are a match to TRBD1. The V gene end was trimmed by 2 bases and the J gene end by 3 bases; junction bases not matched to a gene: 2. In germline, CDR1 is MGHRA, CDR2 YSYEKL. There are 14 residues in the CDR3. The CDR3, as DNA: TGCGCCAGCAGCCAATCGACAGGGGGCTACGAGCAGTACTTC. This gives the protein CASSQSTGGYEQYF.

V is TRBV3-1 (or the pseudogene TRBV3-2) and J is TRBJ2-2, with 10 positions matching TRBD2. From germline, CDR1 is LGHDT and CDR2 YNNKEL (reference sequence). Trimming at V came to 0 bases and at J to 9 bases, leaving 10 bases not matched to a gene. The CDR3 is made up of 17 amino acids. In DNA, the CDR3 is TGTGCCAGCAGCCAAGAAACCCTAGCGGGAGTGGGCTGGGAGCTGTTTTTT. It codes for CASSQETLAGVGWELFF.

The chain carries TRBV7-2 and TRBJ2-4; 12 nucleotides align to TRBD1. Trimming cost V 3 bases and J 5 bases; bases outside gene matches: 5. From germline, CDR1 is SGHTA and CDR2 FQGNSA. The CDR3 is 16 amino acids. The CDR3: CASSLTGTGGQNIQYF. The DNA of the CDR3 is TGTGCCAGCAGCTTGACCGGGACAGGGGGCCAAAACATTCAGTACTTC.